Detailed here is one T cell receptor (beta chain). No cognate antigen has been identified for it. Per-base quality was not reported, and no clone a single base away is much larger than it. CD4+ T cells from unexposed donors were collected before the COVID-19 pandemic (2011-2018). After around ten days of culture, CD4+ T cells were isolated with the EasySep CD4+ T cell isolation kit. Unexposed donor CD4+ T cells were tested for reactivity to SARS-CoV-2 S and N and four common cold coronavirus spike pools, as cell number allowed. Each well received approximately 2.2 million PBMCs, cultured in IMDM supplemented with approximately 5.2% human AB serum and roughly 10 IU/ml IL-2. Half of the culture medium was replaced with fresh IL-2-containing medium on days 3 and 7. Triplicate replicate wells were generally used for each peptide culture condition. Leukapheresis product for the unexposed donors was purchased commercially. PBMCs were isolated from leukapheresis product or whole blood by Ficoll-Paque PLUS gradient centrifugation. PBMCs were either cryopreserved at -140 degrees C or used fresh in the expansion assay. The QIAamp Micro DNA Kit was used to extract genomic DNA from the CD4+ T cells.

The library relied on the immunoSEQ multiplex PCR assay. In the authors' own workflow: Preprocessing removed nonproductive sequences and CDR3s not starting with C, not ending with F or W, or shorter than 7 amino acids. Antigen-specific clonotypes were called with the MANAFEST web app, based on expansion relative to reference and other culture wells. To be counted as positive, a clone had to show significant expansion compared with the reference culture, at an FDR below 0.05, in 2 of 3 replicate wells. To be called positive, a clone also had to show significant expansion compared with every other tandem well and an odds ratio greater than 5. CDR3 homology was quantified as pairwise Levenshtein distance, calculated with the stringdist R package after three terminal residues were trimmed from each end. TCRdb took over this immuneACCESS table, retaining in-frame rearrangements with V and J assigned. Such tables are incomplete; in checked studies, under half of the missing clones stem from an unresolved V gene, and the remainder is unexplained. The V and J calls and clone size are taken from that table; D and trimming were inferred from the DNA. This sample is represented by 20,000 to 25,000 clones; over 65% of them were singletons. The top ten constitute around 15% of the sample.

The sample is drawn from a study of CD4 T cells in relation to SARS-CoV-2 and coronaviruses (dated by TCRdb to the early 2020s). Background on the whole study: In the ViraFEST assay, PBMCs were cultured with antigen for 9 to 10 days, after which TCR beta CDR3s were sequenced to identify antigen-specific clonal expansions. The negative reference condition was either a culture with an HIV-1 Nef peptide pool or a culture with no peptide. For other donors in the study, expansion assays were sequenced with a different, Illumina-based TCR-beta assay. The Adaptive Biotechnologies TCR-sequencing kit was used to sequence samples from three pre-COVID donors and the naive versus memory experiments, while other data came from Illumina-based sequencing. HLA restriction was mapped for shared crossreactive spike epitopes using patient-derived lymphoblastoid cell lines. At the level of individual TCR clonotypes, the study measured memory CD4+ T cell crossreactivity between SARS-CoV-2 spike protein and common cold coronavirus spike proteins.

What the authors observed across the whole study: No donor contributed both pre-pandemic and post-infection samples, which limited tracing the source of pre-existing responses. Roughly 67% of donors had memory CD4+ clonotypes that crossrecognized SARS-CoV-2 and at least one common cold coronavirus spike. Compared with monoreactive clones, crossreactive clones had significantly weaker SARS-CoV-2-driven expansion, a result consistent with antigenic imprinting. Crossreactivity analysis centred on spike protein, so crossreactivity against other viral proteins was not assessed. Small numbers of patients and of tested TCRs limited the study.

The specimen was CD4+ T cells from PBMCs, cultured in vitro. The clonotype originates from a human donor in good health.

The CDR3 in this case is CASSPLAGSTTDTQYF. The DNA sequence follows: TGTGCCAGTAGTCCCTTAGCGGGCTCAACCACAGATACGCAGTATTTT. In this chain, TRBV19 is recombined with TRBJ2-3, with 7 bases matching TRBD2. The CDR3 measures 16 amino acids from cysteine to phenylalanine. Just CDR3 DNA is preserved here, 48 bases in frame from base 1. V lost 5 bases and J lost 2 bases, and the count of bases not matched to a germline gene is 10. CDR1 and CDR2 are drawn from the germline V gene (reference sequence): LNHDA, SQIVND.